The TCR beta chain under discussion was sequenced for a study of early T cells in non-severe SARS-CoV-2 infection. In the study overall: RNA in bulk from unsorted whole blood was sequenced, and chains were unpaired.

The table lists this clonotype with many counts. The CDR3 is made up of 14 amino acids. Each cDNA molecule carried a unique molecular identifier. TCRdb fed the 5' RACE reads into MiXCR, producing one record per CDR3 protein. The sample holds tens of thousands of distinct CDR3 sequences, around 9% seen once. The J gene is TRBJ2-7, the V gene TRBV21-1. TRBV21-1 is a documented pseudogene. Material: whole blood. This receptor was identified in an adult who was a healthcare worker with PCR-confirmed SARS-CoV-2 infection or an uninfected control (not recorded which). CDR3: CASRIRDGPYEQYF. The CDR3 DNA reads TGTGCCAGCAGGATCCGTGACGGACCCTACGAGCAGTACTTC.